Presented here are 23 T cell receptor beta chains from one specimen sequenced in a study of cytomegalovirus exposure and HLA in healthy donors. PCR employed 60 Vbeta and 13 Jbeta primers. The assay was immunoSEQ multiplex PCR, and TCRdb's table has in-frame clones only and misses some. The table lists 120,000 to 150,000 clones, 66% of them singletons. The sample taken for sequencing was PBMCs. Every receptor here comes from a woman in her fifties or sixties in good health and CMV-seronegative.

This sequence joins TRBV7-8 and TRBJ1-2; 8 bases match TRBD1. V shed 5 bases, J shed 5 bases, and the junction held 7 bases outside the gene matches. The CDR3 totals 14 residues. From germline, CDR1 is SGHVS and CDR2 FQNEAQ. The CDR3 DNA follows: TGTGCCAGCAGCGGGACAGGAACAGGTTATGGCTACACCTTC. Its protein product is CASSGTGTGYGYTF.

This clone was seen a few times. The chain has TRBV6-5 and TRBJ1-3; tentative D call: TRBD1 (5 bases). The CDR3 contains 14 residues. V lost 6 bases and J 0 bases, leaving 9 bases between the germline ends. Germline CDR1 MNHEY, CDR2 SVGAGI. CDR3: CASSPDSSGNTIYF. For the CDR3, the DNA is TGTGCCAGCAGCCCCGACAGCTCTGGAAACACCATATATTTT.

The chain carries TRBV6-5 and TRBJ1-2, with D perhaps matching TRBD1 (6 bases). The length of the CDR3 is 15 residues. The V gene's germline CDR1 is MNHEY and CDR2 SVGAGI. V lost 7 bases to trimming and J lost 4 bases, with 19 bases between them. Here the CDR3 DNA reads TGTGCCAGCACCCTCCGGGGGGGGGCTGGCTATGGCTACACCTTC. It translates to CASTLRGGAGYGYTF.

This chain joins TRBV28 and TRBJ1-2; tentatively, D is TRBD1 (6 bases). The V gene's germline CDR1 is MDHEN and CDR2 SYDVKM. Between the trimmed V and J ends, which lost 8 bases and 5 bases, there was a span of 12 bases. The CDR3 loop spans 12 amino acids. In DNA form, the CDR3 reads TGTGCCAGCCTCGGACAGCAATATGGCTACACCTTC. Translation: CASLGQQYGYTF.

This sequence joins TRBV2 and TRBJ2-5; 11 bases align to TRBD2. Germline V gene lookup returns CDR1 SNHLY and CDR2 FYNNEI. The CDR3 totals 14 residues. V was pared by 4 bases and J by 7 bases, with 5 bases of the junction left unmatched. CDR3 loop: CASSGPLAGGTQYF. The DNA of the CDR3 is TGTGCCAGCAGTGGCCCCCTAGCGGGAGGGACCCAGTACTTC. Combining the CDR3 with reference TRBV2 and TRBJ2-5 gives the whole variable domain EPEVTQTPSHQVTQMGQEVILRCVPISNHLYFYWYRQILGQKVEFLVSFYNNEISEKSEIFDDQFSVERPDGSNFTLKIRSTKLEDSAMYFCASSGPLAGGTQYFGPGTRLLVL.

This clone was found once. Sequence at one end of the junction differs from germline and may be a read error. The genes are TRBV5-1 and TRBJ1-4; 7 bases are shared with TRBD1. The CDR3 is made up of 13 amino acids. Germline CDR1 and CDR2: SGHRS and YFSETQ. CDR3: CVSSYDRVEKLFF. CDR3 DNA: TGCGTCAGCAGCTACGACAGGGTTGAAAAACTGTTTTTT.

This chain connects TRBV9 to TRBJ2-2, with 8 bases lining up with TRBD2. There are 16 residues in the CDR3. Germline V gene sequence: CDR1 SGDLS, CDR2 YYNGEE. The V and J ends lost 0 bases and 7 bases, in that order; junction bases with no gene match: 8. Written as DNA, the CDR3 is TGTGCCAGCAGCGTAGTCTCGGGGGGGCCGGGCGGGGAGCTGTTTTTT. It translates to CASSVVSGGPGGELFF.

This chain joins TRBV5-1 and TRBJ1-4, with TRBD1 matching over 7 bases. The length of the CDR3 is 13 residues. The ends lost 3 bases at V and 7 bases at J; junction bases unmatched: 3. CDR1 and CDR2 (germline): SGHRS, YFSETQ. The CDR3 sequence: CASSYDRVEKLFF. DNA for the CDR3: TGCGCCAGCAGCTACGACAGGGTTGAAAAACTGTTTTTT.

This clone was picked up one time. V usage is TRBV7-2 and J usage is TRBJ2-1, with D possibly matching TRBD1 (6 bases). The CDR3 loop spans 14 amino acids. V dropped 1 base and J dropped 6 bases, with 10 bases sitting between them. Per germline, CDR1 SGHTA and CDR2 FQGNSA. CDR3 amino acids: CASSLGGQINEQFF. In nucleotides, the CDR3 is TGTGCCAGCAGCTTAGGGGGACAAATCAATGAGCAGTTCTTC.

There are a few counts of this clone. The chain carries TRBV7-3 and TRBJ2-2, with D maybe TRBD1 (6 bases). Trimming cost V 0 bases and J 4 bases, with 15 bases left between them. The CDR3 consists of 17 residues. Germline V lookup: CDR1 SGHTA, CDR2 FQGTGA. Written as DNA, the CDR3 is TGTGCCAGCAGCTTAACGTTTATTGACAGGTTCACCGGGGAGCTGTTTTTT. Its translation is CASSLTFIDRFTGELFF.

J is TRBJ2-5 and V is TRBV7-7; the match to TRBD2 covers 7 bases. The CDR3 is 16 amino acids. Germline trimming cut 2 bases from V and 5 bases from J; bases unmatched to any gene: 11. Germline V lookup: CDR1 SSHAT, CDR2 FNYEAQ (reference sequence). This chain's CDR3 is CASSLTPGLVGETQYF. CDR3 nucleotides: TGTGCCAGCAGCTTAACGCCCGGACTAGTCGGTGAGACCCAGTACTTC.

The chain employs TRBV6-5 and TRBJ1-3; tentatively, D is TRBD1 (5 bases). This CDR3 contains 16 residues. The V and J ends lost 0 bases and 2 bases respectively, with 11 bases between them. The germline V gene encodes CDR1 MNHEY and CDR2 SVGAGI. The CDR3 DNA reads TGTGCCAGCAGTTACTCGCAGGGACTAGCTGGAAACACCATATATTTT. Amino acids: CASSYSQGLAGNTIYF.

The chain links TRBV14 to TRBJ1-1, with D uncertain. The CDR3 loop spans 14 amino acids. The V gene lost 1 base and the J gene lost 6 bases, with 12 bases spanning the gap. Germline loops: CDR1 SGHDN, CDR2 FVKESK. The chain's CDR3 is CASSQVDEVAEAFF. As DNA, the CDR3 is TGTGCCAGCAGCCAAGTAGACGAGGTCGCTGAAGCTTTCTTT.

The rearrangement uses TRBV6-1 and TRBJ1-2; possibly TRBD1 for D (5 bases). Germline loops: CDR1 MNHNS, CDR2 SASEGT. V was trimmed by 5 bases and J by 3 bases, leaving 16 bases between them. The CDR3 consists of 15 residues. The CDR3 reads CASSSLTVTHYGYTF. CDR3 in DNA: TGTGCCAGCAGTTCCCTGACAGTTACTCACTATGGCTACACCTTC.

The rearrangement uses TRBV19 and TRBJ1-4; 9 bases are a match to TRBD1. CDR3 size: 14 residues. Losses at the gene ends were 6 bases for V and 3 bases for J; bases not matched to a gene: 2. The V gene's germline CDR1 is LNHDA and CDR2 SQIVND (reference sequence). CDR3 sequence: CASRDRGANEKLFF. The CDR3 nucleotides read TGTGCCAGTAGGGACAGGGGCGCTAATGAAAAACTGTTTTTT.

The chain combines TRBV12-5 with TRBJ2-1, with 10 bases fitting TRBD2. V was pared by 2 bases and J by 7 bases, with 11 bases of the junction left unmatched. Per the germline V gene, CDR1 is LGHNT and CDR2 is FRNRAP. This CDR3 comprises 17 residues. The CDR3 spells CASGLFPLAGVRNEQFF. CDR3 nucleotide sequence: TGTGCTAGTGGTTTGTTTCCTCTAGCGGGAGTAAGGAATGAGCAGTTCTTC. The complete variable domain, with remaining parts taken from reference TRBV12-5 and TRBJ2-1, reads DARVTQTPRHKVTEMGQEVTMRCQPILGHNTVFWYRQTMMQGLELLAYFRNRAPLDDSGMPKDRFSAEMPDATLATLKIQPSEPRDSAVYFCASGLFPLAGVRNEQFFGPGTRLTVL.

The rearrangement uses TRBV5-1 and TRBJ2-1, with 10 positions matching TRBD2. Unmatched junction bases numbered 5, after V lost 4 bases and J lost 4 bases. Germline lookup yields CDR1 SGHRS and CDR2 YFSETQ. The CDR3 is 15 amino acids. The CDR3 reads CASSLMTSGYNEQFF. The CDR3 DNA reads TGCGCCAGCAGCCTGATGACTAGCGGGTACAATGAGCAGTTCTTC.

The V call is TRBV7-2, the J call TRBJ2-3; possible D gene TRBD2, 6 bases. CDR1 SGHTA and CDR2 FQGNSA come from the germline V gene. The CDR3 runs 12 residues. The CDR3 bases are TGTGCAGGCGGGGCCGGGGGAGATACGCAGTATTTT. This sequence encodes CAGGAGGDTQYF.

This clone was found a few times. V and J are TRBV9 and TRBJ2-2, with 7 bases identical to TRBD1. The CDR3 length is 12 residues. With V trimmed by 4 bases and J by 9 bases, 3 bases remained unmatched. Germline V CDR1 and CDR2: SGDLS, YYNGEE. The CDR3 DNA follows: TGTGCCAGCAGCAAGGGGGCGAGGGAGCTGTTTTTT. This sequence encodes CASSKGARELFF.

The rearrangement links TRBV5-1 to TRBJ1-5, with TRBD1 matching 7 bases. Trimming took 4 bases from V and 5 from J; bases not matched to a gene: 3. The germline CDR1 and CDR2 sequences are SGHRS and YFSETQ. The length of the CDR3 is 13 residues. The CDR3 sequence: CASSSTGDQPQHF. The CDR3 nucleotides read TGCGCCAGCAGCAGTACAGGGGATCAGCCCCAGCATTTT.

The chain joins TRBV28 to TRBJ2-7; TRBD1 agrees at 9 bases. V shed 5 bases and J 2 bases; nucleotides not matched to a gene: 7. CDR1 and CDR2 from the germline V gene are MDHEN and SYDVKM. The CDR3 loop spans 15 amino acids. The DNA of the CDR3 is TGTGCCAGCAGTCGCGGGACAGGGCCCCCCTACGAGCAGTACTTC. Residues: CASSRGTGPPYEQYF.

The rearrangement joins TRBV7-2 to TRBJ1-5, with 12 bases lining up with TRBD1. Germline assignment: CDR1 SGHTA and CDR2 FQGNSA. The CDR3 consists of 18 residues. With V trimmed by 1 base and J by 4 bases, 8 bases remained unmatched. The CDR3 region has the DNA TGTGCCAGCAGCTTAGAGAGGGGACAGGGGGCGCAGAATCAGCCCCAGCATTTT. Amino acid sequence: CASSLERGQGAQNQPQHF. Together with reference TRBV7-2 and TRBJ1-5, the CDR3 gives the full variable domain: GAGVSQSPSNKVTEKGKDVELRCDPISGHTALYWYRQSLGQGLEFLIYFQGNSAPDKSGLPSDRFSAERTGGSVSTLTIQRTQQEDSAVYLCASSLERGQGAQNQPQHFGDGTRLSIL.

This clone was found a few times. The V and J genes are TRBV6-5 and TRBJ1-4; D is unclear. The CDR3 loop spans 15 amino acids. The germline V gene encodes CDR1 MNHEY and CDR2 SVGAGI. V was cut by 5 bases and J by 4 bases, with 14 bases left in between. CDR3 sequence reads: CASSARWRVNEKLFF. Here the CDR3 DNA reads TGTGCCAGCAGTGCCCGGTGGAGGGTTAATGAAAAACTGTTTTTT.